The rows below give T cell receptor beta chains drawn from one sample of a study of T cell repertoires in cytomegalovirus infection. Using its own MiXCR run on the reads, TCRdb lists one record per CDR3 protein. This sample has about 190,000 distinct CDR3 sequences, with roughly 30% found just once. Sequencing was performed on PBMCs. The origin of the receptors is a human donor in good health (CMV status not recorded). Some clones in this sample may be carry-over from other donors' samples. Each CDR3 is given with its conserved first and last residue. The D gene is left open where the match is weak. Clone size is stated in some rows and not others, as once, few, many or a class when expanded.

>-|TRBJ2-3|TRBD1|TRBV29-1
TGCAGCGTTCAGGGGGCTGGGGATACGCAGTATTTT
CSVQGAGDTQYF
>-|TRBJ2-3|TRBD1|TRBV20-1
TGCAGTGCTCACGGGACAGGGAACCCAGATACGCAGTATTTT
CSAHGTGNPDTQYF
>-|TRBJ2-2|-|TRBV6-2/TRBV6-3
TGTGCCAGCAGTTATGGGAACAGGGGACTCAGAACCGGGGAGCTGTTTTTT
CASSYGNRGLRTGELFF
>-|TRBJ1-2|TRBD1|TRBV29-1
TGCAGCGTTGCGGGTTTGTTAGGGGGCGCGGGTGGCTACACCTTC
CSVAGLLGGAGGYTF
>-|TRBJ1-4|-|TRBV27
TGTGCCAGCAGTCCCCGGACTTTGGGGAATGAAAAACTGTTTTTT
CASSPRTLGNEKLFF
>many|TRBJ1-5|-|TRBV7-7
TGTGCTAGCAGGCAAACAGGGACCCAGCATTTT
CASRQTGTQHF
>-|TRBJ1-5|-|TRBV12-3/TRBV12-4
TGTGCCAGCACCCCGGCCGGGACCCTCAATCAGCCCCAGCATTTT
CASTPAGTLNQPQHF
>-|TRBJ1-5|-|TRBV19
TGTGCCAGTAGGGATGGGGCGGGGAGGGCCCAGCATTTT
CASRDGAGRAQHF
>-|TRBJ1-1|-|TRBV7-6
TGTGCCAGCAGGGGCAGAGTGAACACTGAAGCTTTCTTT
CASRGRVNTEAFF
>few|TRBJ1-1|-|TRBV7-6
TGTGCCAGCAGCTTTGCAAAGGGCACTGAAGCTTTCTTT
CASSFAKGTEAFF
>many|TRBJ2-1|-|TRBV7-3
TGTGCCAGCAGCTACCTAGCTTCCTACAATGAGCAGTTCTTC
CASSYLASYNEQFF
>once|TRBJ1-2|-|TRBV7-2
TGTGCCAGCAGCCCTCGACGGACTAACTATGGCTACACCTTC
CASSPRRTNYGYTF
>many|TRBJ2-3|TRBD2|TRBV11-2
TGTGCCAGCAGCTTAGAACTAGCGGGGGGCAGAGATACGCAGTATTTT
CASSLELAGGRDTQYF
>many|TRBJ1-6|-|TRBV7-2
TGTGCCAGCAGCTTAACGGCTAAGGGCCTTAATTCACCCCTCCACTTT
CASSLTAKGLNSPLHF
>-|TRBJ2-7|-|TRBV6-6
TGTGCCAGCAGTTACAAGGCAGGGACCCATAGCTCCTACGAGCAGTACTTC
CASSYKAGTHSSYEQYF
>many|TRBJ2-3|TRBD1|TRBV7-2
TGTGCCAGCAGCTTAGCGGTGACAGGGGGAACAGATACGCAGTATTTT
CASSLAVTGGTDTQYF
>-|TRBJ1-5|-|TRBV29-1
TGCAGCGTTGAAGACGAGGCCGGGCAGCCCCAGCATTTT
CSVEDEAGQPQHF
>-|TRBJ2-5|-|TRBV20-1
TGCAGTGCTAGAGCCTCCCGAGGAGGGACCGAAGAGACCCAGTACTTC
CSARASRGGTEETQYF
>once|TRBJ1-2|TRBD1|TRBV4-3
TGCGCCAGCAGCCACCCGGGACAGGGTTTAAGTGGCTACACCTTC
CASSHPGQGLSGYTF
>few|TRBJ1-6|-|TRBV7-8
TGTGCCAGCAGCCTTGTGAATTCACCCCTCCACTTT
CASSLVNSPLHF
>-|TRBJ2-1|TRBD2|TRBV19
TGTGCCAGTAGCCTTAGCGGGGGGCCCTACAATGAGCAGTTCTTC
CASSLSGGPYNEQFF
>many|TRBJ2-7|-|TRBV2
TGTGCCAGCCGTCTTCAGGGCGAGCAGTACTTC
CASRLQGEQYF
>-|TRBJ2-7|TRBD1|TRBV7-9
TGTGCCAGCAGCGCGACAGGACAGGGGATTGCCTACGAGCAGTACTTC
CASSATGQGIAYEQYF
>few|TRBJ1-1|-|TRBV2
TGTGCCAGCAAAGGTGGGGGCGCTGAAGCTTTCTTT
CASKGGGAEAFF
>few|TRBJ2-1|-|TRBV2
TGTGCCAGCAGTCCCCATCATGCCCTAGGCGATGAGCAGTTCTTC
CASSPHHALGDEQFF
>many|TRBJ1-6|-|TRBV7-8
TGTGCCAGCAGCTTAATAAGGGGGGAGGGGGCCCTCCACTTT
CASSLIRGEGALHF
>few|TRBJ1-3|-|TRBV7-2
TGTGCCAGCAGCTGGGACGACTCTGGAAACACCATATATTTT
CASSWDDSGNTIYF
>few|TRBJ2-7|TRBD1|TRBV11-3
TGTGCCAGCAGCCCACGACAGGGGAGCCACGAGCAGTACTTC
CASSPRQGSHEQYF
>-|TRBJ1-1|-|TRBV20-1
TGCAGTGCTAGAGCCCCGAGACCGAACACTGAAGCTTTCTTT
CSARAPRPNTEAFF
>many|TRBJ2-3|TRBD1|TRBV28
TGTGCCAGCAGTGGGACAGACCCCACAGATACGCAGTATTTT
CASSGTDPTDTQYF
>-|TRBJ2-3|-|TRBV11-1
TGTGCCAGCAACTATGTTAGCACAGATACGCAGTATTTT
CASNYVSTDTQYF
>many|TRBJ2-3|TRBD2|TRBV11-3
TGTGCCAGCAGCTCGGGGGGATCAGATACGCAGTATTTT
CASSSGGSDTQYF
>many|TRBJ2-3|TRBD2|TRBV20-1
TGCAGTGCCACCGGGACTAGCATTTTCACAGATACGCAGTATTTT
CSATGTSIFTDTQYF
>few|TRBJ1-5|-|TRBV24-1
TGTGCCACCAGTGCGGGTAGCAATCAGCCCCAGCATTTT
CATSAGSNQPQHF
>many|TRBJ2-7|-|TRBV7-2
TGTGCCAGCGCGACAGTTTTCTCCTACGAGCAGTACTTC
CASATVFSYEQYF
>few|TRBJ2-5|-|TRBV29-1
TGCAGCGTTGCAGGGCAGACCCAGTACTTC
CSVAGQTQYF
>few|TRBJ1-2|TRBD1|TRBV29-1
TGCAGCGTCACTCAGGGGGGATCCTATGGCTACACCTTC
CSVTQGGSYGYTF
>-|TRBJ2-7|-|TRBV15
TGTGCCACCAGCAGAGAAGGGAGGGACAGCACCTACGAGCAGTACTTC
CATSREGRDSTYEQYF
>few|TRBJ1-2|TRBD1|TRBV6-5
TGTGCCAGCAGGGGGACAGGGGCGGGCTATGGCTACACCTTC
CASRGTGAGYGYTF
>-|TRBJ2-7|-|TRBV5-4
TGTGCCAGCAGCCCTCCTGATAGATACGAGCAGTACTTC
CASSPPDRYEQYF
>-|TRBJ1-4|-|TRBV7-2
TGTGCCAGCAGCCGCGAGCCCAATGAAAAACTGTTTTTT
CASSREPNEKLFF
>many|TRBJ2-1|-|TRBV15
TGTGCCACAACCTTGAGAGGGGGATCCAATGAGCAGTTCTTC
CATTLRGGSNEQFF
>-|TRBJ2-7|-|TRBV6-8
TGTGCCAGCAGTTACAACGGCGGGCACCCCTACGAGCAGTACTTC
CASSYNGGHPYEQYF
>-|TRBJ1-5|-|TRBV5-4
TGTGCCAGCAGCCGGCAAGGGGCGGATCAGCCCCAGCATTTT
CASSRQGADQPQHF
>many|TRBJ1-2|-|TRBV12-3/TRBV12-4
TGTGCCAGCAGTTTTGCCGACCTTATCCTCAACTATGGCTACACCTTC
CASSFADLILNYGYTF
>-|TRBJ2-1|TRBD2|TRBV7-8
TGTGCCAGCAGCTTATTTCTAGCGGGGGGGCGGGATGAGCAGTTCTTC
CASSLFLAGGRDEQFF
>few|TRBJ1-6|TRBD1|TRBV7-9
TGTGCCAGCAGCCCCATGTCGGGACAGGGGGCAAATTCACCCCTCCACTTT
CASSPMSGQGANSPLHF
>-|TRBJ2-3|-|TRBV29-1
TGCAGCGTTGTGGCTGAGCGGACAGATACGCAGTATTTT
CSVVAERTDTQYF
>-|TRBJ2-1|TRBD2|TRBV7-2
TGTGCCAGCAGCTTAGCGGCGGGGGTTTACAATGAGCAGTTCTTC
CASSLAAGVYNEQFF
>many|TRBJ1-2|TRBD1|TRBV7-2
TGTGCCAGCAGCCTCTGGACAGGTCTCTATGGCTACACCTTC
CASSLWTGLYGYTF
>-|TRBJ1-2|TRBD1|TRBV29-1
TGCAGCGTTGAGGGGACAGATGGCTACACCTTC
CSVEGTDGYTF
>many|TRBJ1-6|-|TRBV19
TGTGCCAGTAGTATAACACAGGATTATAATTCACCCCTCCACTTT
CASSITQDYNSPLHF
>-|TRBJ1-1|-|TRBV12-3/TRBV12-4
TGTGCCAGCAGTTTAGGGTACAGGGTTGAAGCTTTCTTT
CASSLGYRVEAFF
>many|TRBJ1-1|-|TRBV7-2
TGTGCCAGCAGCTTCTACCCAGGGGCCCCGAACACTGAAGCTTTCTTT
CASSFYPGAPNTEAFF
>-|TRBJ2-5|-|TRBV12-5
TGTGCTAGTGGTTTAAAAGAGACCCAGTACTTC
CASGLKETQYF
>few|TRBJ2-2|TRBD1|TRBV19
TGTGCCAGTAGGACAGGGAACGCCGGGGAGCTGTTTTTT
CASRTGNAGELFF
>few|TRBJ1-6|-|TRBV7-9
TGTGCCAGCAGTTCGGACAGTTATAATTCACCCCTCCACTTT
CASSSDSYNSPLHF
>-|TRBJ2-7|-|TRBV2
TGTGCCAGCACCTCCGGGAAGCTAGGTAGCTACGAGCAGTACTTC
CASTSGKLGSYEQYF
>few|TRBJ1-2|-|TRBV29-1
TGCAGCGTTGAAGGGTTATCCTATGGCTACACCTTC
CSVEGLSYGYTF